These T cell receptor beta chains were read from a single sample in a study of T cells after posttransplantation cyclophosphamide. Profiling relied on immunoSEQ multiplex PCR, and the TCRdb table lists in-frame clones only, not all of them. The profile shows fewer than 7,000 clones, 85% to 95% of them singletons. Sequences were derived from CD8+ T cells sorted from blood, sampled after allogeneic stem cell transplant with posttransplant cyclophosphamide. The receptors shown here come from a male patient aged 60-70 years who received an allogeneic stem cell transplant from a related donor and was CMV-positive. The T cells may partly be graft donor cells. Both conserved end residues are part of each CDR3. The order of the fields is D gene, V gene, clone size, J gene, CDR3 protein, CDR3 DNA. D genes are given only for firm matches. Size values are once, few and many counts, or a class for expanded clones, and some rows have none.

d_gene: -; v_gene: TRBV4-3; abundance: -; j_gene: TRBJ1-6; CDR3aa: CASSQDRPGGNSPLHF; CDR3nt: TGCGCCAGCAGCCAAGATCGTCCGGGTGGCAATTCCCCCCTCCACTTT
d_gene: TRBD1; v_gene: TRBV7-9; abundance: -; j_gene: TRBJ1-2; CDR3aa: CASSPDREDYGYTF; CDR3nt: TGTGCCAGCAGCCCGGACAGGGAGGACTATGGCTACACCTTC
d_gene: TRBD1; v_gene: TRBV6-4; abundance: once; j_gene: TRBJ1-2; CDR3aa: CASSDSLSQGLYGYTF; CDR3nt: TGTGCCAGCAGTGACTCTCTATCACAGGGGCTCTATGGCTACACCTTC
d_gene: TRBD1; v_gene: TRBV9; abundance: once; j_gene: TRBJ1-1; CDR3aa: CASSLAGGAGTEAFF; CDR3nt: TGTGCCAGCAGCCTAGCAGGGGGCGCGGGGACTGAAGCTTTCTTT
d_gene: -; v_gene: TRBV7-3; abundance: -; j_gene: TRBJ2-5; CDR3aa: CASSPLGQGKYQETQYF; CDR3nt: TGTGCCAGCAGCCCATTGGGGCAGGGGAAGTACCAAGAGACCCAGTACTTC
d_gene: TRBD1; v_gene: TRBV27; abundance: once; j_gene: TRBJ2-7; CDR3aa: CASSATGGGSYEQYF; CDR3nt: TGTGCCAGCAGTGCGACAGGGGGAGGCTCCTACGAGCAGTACTTC
d_gene: TRBD2; v_gene: TRBV6-5; abundance: few; j_gene: TRBJ2-3; CDR3aa: CASSWGGGSDTQYF; CDR3nt: TGTGCCAGCAGTTGGGGCGGGGGGTCAGATACGCAGTATTTT
d_gene: TRBD1; v_gene: TRBV9; abundance: -; j_gene: TRBJ2-3; CDR3aa: CASSQGADTQYF; CDR3nt: TGTGCCAGCAGCCAGGGGGCGGATACGCAGTATTTT
d_gene: TRBD1; v_gene: TRBV6-5; abundance: -; j_gene: TRBJ1-1; CDR3aa: CASRDREYTEAFF; CDR3nt: TGTGCCAGCAGAGACAGGGAATACACTGAAGCTTTCTTT
d_gene: TRBD1; v_gene: TRBV10-3; abundance: -; j_gene: TRBJ1-5; CDR3aa: CAISDRQGYNQPQHF; CDR3nt: TGTGCCATCAGTGACCGACAGGGTTACAATCAGCCCCAGCATTTT
d_gene: -; v_gene: TRBV27; abundance: -; j_gene: TRBJ2-2; CDR3aa: CASSFTGNTGELFF; CDR3nt: TGTGCCAGCAGTTTTACAGGGAACACCGGGGAGCTGTTTTTT
d_gene: -; v_gene: TRBV29-1; abundance: once; j_gene: TRBJ2-1; CDR3aa: CSADSSNTYNEQFF; CDR3nt: TGCAGCGCCGACAGCTCCAATACCTACAATGAGCAGTTCTTC
d_gene: TRBD2; v_gene: TRBV9; abundance: -; j_gene: TRBJ2-1; CDR3aa: CASSVGGGTTEQFF; CDR3nt: TGTGCCAGCAGCGTAGGCGGGGGGACGACCGAGCAGTTCTTC
d_gene: -; v_gene: TRBV7-8; abundance: once; j_gene: TRBJ1-2; CDR3aa: CASSPMTGNYGYTF; CDR3nt: TGTGCCAGCAGCCCGATGACGGGGAACTATGGCTACACCTTC
d_gene: TRBD2; v_gene: TRBV13; abundance: -; j_gene: TRBJ2-7; CDR3aa: CASSPGGARYEQYF; CDR3nt: TGTGCCAGCAGCCCCGGGGGGGCAAGGTACGAGCAGTACTTC
d_gene: TRBD1; v_gene: TRBV25-1; abundance: few; j_gene: TRBJ1-2; CDR3aa: CASFWDRVWYGYTF; CDR3nt: TGTGCCAGCTTTTGGGACAGGGTGTGGTATGGCTACACCTTC
d_gene: -; v_gene: TRBV5-4; abundance: few; j_gene: TRBJ1-1; CDR3aa: CASSLGPDINTEAFF; CDR3nt: TGTGCCAGCAGCTTGGGGCCGGACATTAACACTGAAGCTTTCTTT
d_gene: -; v_gene: TRBV4-1; abundance: once; j_gene: TRBJ1-1; CDR3aa: CASRSGGGGEAFF; CDR3nt: TGCGCCAGCAGGTCTGGGGGGGGAGGTGAAGCTTTCTTT
d_gene: TRBD1; v_gene: TRBV30; abundance: -; j_gene: TRBJ1-1; CDR3aa: CAWSLWDRVNTEAFF; CDR3nt: TGTGCCTGGAGTCTTTGGGACAGGGTGAACACTGAAGCTTTCTTT
d_gene: TRBD1; v_gene: TRBV28; abundance: -; j_gene: TRBJ2-7; CDR3aa: CASTSGQATAQTYEQYF; CDR3nt: TGTGCCAGCACCTCGGGACAGGCGACCGCGCAGACCTACGAGCAGTACTTC
d_gene: -; v_gene: TRBV27; abundance: -; j_gene: TRBJ2-5; CDR3aa: CASSRGMWETQYF; CDR3nt: TGTGCCAGCAGTCGGGGGATGTGGGAGACCCAGTACTTC
d_gene: -; v_gene: TRBV23-1; abundance: few; j_gene: TRBJ2-7; CDR3aa: CASSQKIRWEQYF; CDR3nt: TGCGCCAGCAGTCAAAAGATTCGGTGGGAGCAGTACTTC
d_gene: -; v_gene: TRBV5-6; abundance: -; j_gene: TRBJ1-2; CDR3aa: CASSLYNYGYTF; CDR3nt: TGTGCCAGCAGCTTATATAACTATGGCTACACCTTC
d_gene: -; v_gene: TRBV28; abundance: -; j_gene: TRBJ2-7; CDR3aa: CASSSGFGAYEQYF; CDR3nt: TGTGCCAGCAGTTCAGGGTTTGGGGCCTACGAGCAGTACTTC
d_gene: -; v_gene: TRBV9; abundance: -; j_gene: TRBJ1-6; CDR3aa: CASSVEGELNSPLHF; CDR3nt: TGTGCCAGCAGCGTAGAAGGGGAACTAAATTCACCCCTCCACTTT